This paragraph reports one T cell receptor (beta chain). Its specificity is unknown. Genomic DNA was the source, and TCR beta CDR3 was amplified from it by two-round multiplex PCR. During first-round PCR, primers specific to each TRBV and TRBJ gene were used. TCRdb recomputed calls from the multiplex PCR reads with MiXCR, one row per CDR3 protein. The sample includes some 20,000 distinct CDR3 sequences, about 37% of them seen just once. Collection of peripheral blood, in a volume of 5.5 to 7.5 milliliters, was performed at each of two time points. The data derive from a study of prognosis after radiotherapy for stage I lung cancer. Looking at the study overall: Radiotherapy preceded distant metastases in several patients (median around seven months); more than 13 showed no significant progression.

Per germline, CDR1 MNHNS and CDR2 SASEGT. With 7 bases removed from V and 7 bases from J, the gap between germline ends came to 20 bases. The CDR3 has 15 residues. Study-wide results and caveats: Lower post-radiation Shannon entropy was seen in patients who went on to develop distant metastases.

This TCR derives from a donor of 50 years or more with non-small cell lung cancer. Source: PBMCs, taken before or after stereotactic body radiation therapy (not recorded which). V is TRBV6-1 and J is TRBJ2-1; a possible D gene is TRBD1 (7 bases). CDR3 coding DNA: TGTGCCAGCACCTCAGGGGGGTCCTGGGGTAATGAGCAGTTCTTC. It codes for CASTSGGSWGNEQFF.